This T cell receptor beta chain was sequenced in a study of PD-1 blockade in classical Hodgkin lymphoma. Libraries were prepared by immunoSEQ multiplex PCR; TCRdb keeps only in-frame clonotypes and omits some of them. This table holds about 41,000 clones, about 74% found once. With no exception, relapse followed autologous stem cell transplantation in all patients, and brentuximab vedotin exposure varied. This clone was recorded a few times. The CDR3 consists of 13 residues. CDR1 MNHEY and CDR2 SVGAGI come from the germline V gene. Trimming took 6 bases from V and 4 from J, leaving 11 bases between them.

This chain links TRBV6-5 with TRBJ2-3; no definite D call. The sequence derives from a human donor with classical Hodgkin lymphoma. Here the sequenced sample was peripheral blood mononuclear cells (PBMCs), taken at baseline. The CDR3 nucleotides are TGTGCCAGCAGGGGCCGGATCGCAGATACGCAGTATTTT. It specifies CASRGRIADTQYF.